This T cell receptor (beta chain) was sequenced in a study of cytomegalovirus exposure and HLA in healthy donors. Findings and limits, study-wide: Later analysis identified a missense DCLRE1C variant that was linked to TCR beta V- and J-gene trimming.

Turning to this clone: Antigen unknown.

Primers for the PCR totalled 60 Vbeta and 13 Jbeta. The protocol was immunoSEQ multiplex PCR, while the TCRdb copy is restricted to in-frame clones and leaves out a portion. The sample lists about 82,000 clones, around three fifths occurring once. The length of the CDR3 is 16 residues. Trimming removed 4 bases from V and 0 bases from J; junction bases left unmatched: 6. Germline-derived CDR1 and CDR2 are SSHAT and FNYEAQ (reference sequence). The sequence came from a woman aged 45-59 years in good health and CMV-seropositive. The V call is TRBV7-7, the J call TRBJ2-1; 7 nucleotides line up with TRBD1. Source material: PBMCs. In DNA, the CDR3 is TGTGCCAGCAGCTCTCGACAGGGAACCTCCTACAATGAGCAGTTCTTC. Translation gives CASSSRQGTSYNEQFF.